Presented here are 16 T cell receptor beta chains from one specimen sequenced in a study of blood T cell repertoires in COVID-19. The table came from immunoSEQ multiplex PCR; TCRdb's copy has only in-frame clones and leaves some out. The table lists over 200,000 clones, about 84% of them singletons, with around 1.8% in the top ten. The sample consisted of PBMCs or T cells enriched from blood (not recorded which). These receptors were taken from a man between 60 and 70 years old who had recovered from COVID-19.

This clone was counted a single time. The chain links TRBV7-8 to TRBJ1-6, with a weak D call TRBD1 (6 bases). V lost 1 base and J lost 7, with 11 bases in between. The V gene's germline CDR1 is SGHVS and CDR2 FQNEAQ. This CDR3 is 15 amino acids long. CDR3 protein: CASSLGARGNSPLHF. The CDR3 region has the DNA TGTGCCAGCAGCTTAGGCGCCAGGGGAAATTCACCCCTCCACTTT. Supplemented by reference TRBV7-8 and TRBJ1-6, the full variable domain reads GAGVSQSPRYKVAKRGQDVALRCDPISGHVSLFWYQQALGQGPEFLTYFQNEAQLDKSGLPSDRFFAERPEGSVSTLKIQRTQQEDSAVYLCASSLGARGNSPLHFGNGTRLTVT.

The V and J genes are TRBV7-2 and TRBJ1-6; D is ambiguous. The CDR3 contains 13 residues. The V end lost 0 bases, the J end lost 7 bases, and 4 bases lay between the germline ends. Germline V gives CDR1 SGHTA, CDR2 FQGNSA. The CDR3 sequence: CASSLAGNSPLHF. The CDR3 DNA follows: TGTGCCAGCAGCTTAGCCGGGAATTCACCCCTCCACTTT.

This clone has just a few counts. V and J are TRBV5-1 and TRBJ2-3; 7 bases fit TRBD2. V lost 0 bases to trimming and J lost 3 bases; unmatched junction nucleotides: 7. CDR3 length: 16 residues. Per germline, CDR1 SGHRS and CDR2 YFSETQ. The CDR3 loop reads CASSLVSLAATDTQYF. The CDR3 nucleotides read TGCGCCAGCAGCTTGGTCAGTCTAGCGGCGACAGATACGCAGTATTTT.

The CDR3 region is CAISDSSGNTIYF. The CDR3 DNA sequence: TGTGCCATCAGTGACAGCTCTGGAAACACCATATATTTT. This chain connects TRBV10-3 to TRBJ1-3, with D hard to call. The V end was cut by 3 bases, the J end by 0 bases, with 3 bases between. CDR1 is ENHRY, CDR2 SYGVKD, per germline. The CDR3 contains 13 residues.

For the CDR3, the DNA is TGTGCCAGCAGCAAAAGGGGGAGTGAAAAACTGTTTTTT. This translates into CASSKRGSEKLFF. This chain links TRBV7-9 with TRBJ1-4; D may be TRBD1 (6 bases). The CDR3 totals 13 residues. Looked up from germline, CDR1 is SEHNR and CDR2 is FQNEAQ (reference sequence). The V end was cut by 5 bases, the J end by 7 bases, with 11 bases between.

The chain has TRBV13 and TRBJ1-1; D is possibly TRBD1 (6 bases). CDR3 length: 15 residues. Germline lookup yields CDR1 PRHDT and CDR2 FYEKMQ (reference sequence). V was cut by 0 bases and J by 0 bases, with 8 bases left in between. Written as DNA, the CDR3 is TGTGCCAGCAGCTTAGGGGACAGCTTGAACACTGAAGCTTTCTTT. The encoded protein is CASSLGDSLNTEAFF.

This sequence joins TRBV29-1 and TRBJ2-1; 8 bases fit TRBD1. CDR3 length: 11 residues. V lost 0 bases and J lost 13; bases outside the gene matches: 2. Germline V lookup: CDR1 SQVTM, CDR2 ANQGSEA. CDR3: CSVEDPGGQFF. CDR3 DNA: TGCAGCGTTGAAGACCCAGGGGGCCAGTTCTTC.

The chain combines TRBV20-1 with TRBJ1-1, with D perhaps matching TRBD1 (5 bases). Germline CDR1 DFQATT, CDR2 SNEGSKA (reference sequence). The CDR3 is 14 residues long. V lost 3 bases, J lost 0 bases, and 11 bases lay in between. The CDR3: CSASRGVLNTEAFF. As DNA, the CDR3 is TGCAGTGCTAGTCGGGGGGTTTTGAACACTGAAGCTTTCTTT.

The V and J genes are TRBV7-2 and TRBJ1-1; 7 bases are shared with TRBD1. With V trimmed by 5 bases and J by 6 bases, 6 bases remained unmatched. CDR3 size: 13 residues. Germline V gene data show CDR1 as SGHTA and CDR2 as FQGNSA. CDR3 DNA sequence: TGTGCCAGCAGCCCCGAGGGGGCAGCTGAAGCTTTCTTT. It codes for CASSPEGAAEAFF.

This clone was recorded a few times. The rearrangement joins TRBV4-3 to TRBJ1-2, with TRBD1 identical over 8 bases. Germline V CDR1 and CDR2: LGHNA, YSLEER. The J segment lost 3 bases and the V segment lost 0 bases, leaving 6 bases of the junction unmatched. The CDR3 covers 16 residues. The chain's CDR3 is CASSQDWGQDYYGYTF. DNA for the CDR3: TGCGCCAGCAGCCAAGATTGGGGACAGGACTACTATGGCTACACCTTC.

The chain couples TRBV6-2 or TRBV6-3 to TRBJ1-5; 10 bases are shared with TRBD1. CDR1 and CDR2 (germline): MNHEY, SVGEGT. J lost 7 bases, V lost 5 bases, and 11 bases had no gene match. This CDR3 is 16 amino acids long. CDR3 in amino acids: CASSPAGQGPLQPQHF. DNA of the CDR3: TGTGCCAGCAGTCCCGCGGGACAGGGGCCTTTGCAGCCCCAGCATTTT.

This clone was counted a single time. CDR3 region: CASSQPGRYTEAFF. DNA for the CDR3: TGCGCCAGCAGCCAGCCAGGGCGTTACACTGAAGCTTTCTTT. V usage is TRBV4-3 and J usage is TRBJ1-1; D is perhaps TRBD1 (5 bases). The CDR3 contains 14 residues. V lost 3 bases and J lost 3, with 11 bases in between. Germline V gene sequence: CDR1 LGHNA, CDR2 YSLEER.

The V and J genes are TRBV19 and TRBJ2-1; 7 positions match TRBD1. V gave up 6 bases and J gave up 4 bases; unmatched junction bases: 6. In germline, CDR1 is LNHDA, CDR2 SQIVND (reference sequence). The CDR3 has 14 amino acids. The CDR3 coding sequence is TGTGCCAGTAGCGACTCGGACAGGTACAATGAGCAGTTCTTC. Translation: CASSDSDRYNEQFF.

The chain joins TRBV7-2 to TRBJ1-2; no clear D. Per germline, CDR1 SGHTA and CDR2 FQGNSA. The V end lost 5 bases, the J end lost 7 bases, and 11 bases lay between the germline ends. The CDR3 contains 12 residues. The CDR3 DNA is TGTGCCAGCAGCCTAAGGGAGGGTGGCTACACCTTC. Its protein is CASSLREGGYTF.

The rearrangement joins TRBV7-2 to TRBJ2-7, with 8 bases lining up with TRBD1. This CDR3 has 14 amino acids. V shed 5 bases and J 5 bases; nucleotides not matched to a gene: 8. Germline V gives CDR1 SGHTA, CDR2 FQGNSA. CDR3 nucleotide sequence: TGTGCCAGCAGCATAGACAGGGGTGGCGACGAGCAGTACTTC. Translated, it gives CASSIDRGGDEQYF.

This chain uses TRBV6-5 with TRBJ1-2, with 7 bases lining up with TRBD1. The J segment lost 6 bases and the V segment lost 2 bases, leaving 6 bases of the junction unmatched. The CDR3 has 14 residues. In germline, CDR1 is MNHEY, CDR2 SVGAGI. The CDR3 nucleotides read TGTGCCAGCAGTTACGGGCAGGGGGTTGATGGCTACACCTTC. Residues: CASSYGQGVDGYTF.